This T cell receptor beta chain was captured in a study of blood T cell repertoires in COVID-19. Study-level information: COVID-19 samples from acute and convalescent phases originated in the United States, Italy and Spain.

Germline loops: CDR1 MNHEY, CDR2 SMNVEV (reference sequence). V shed 6 bases and J shed 5 bases, with 12 bases lying between them. This CDR3 is built from 13 residues. Original handling: The authors estimated nucleated cell counts from reference gene primer amplification. TCRdb's table, derived via immunoSEQ multiplex PCR, lists solely in-frame clones and lacks some. V, J and clone size are those of that table, while D and trimming were read from the DNA. In the table there are 250,000 to 300,000 clones, 75% to 90% of which are singletons. In Seattle, patients joined the study during active infection and were tracked longitudinally.

The source is an older woman with COVID-19, enrolled during active disease. The chain carries TRBV27 and TRBJ2-3, with D maybe TRBD2 (5 bases). Material: peripheral blood. CDR3 sequence: CASSLGLGDTQYF. DNA for the CDR3: TGTGCCAGCAGCTTAGGACTGGGAGATACGCAGTATTTT.